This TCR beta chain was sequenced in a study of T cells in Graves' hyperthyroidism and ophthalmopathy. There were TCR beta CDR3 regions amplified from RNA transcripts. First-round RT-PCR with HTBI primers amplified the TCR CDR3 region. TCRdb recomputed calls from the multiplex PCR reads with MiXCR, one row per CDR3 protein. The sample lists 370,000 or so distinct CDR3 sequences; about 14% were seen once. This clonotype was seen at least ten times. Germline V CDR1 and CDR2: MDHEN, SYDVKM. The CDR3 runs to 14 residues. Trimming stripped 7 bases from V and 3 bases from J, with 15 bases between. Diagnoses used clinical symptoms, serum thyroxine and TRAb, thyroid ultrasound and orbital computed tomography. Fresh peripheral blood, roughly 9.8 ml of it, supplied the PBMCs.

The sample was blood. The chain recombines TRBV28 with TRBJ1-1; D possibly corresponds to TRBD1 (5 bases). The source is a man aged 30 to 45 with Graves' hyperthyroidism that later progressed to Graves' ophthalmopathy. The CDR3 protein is CASISGGMDTEAFF. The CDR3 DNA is TGTGCCAGCATCTCGGGGGGGATGGACACTGAAGCTTTCTTT.